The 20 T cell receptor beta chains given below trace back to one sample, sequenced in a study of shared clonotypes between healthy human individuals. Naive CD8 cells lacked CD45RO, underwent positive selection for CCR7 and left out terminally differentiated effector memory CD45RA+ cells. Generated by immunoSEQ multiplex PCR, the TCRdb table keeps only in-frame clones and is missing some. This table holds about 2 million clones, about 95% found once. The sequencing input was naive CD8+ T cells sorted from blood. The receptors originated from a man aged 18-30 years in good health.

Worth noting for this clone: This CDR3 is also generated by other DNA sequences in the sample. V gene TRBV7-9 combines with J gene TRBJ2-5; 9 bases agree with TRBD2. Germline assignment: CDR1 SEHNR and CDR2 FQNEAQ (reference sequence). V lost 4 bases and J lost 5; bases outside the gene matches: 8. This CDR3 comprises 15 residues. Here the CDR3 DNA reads TGTGCCAGCAGCTCCTTAGCGGGGGCCGGGGAGACCCAGTACTTC. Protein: CASSSLAGAGETQYF.

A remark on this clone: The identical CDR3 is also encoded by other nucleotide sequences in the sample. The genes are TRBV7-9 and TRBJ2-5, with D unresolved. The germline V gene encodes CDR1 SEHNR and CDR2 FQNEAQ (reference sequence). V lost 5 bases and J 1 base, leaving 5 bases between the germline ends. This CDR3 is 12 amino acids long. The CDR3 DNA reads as TGTGCCAGCAGCCTTCGCCAAGAGACCCAGTACTTC. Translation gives CASSLRQETQYF.

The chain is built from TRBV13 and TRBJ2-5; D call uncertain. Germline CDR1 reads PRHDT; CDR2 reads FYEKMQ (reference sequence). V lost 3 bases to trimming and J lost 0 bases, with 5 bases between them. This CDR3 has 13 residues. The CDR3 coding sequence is TGTGCCAGCAGCTTGGAAAACCAAGAGACCCAGTACTTC. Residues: CASSLENQETQYF.

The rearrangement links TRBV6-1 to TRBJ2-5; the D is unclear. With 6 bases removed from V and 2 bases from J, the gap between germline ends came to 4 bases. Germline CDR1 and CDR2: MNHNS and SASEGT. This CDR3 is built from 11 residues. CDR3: CASRDQETQYF. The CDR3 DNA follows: TGTGCCAGCAGAGATCAAGAGACCCAGTACTTC.

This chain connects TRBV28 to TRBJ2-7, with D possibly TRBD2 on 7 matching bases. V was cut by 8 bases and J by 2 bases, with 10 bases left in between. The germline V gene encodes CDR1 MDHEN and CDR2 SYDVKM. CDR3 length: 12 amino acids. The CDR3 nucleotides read TGTGCCAGCGGGGAGGGGGCCTACGAGCAGTACTTC. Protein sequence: CASGEGAYEQYF.

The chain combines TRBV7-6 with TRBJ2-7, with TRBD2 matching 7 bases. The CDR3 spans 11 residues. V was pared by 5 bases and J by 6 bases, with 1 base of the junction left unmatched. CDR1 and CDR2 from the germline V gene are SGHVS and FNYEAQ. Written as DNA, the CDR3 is TGTGCCAGCAGCCCGGGGGGCGAGCAGTACTTC. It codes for CASSPGGEQYF. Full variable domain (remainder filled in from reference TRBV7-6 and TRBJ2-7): GAGVSQSPRYKVTKRGQDVALRCDPISGHVSLYWYRQALGQGPEFLTYFNYEAQQDKSGLPNDRFSAERPEGSISTLTIQRTEQRDSAMYRCASSPGGEQYFGPGTRLTVT.

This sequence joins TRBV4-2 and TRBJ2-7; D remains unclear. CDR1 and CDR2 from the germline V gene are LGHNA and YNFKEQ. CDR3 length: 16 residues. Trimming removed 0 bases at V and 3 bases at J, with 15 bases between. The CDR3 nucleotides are TGTGCCAGCAGCCAAGATCTTAAAACCCACGGCTACGAGCAGTACTTC. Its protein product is CASSQDLKTHGYEQYF.

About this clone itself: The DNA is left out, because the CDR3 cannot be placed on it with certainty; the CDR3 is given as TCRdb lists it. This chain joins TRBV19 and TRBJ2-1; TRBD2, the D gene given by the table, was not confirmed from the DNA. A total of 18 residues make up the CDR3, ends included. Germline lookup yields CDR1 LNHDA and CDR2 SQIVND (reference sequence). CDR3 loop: CASTSGLAGDGAYNEQFF.

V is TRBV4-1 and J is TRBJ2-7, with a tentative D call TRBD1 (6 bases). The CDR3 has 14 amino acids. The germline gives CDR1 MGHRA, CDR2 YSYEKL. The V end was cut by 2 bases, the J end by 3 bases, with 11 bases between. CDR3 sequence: CASSQKQGFYEQYF. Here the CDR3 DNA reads TGCGCCAGCAGCCAAAAGCAGGGGTTCTACGAGCAGTACTTC.

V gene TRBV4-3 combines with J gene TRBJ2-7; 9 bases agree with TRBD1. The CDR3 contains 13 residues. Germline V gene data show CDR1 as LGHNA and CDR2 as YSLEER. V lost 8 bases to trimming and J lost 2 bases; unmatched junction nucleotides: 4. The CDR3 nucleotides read TGCGCCAGCCGGGACAGGGACGCCTACGAGCAGTACTTC. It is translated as CASRDRDAYEQYF.

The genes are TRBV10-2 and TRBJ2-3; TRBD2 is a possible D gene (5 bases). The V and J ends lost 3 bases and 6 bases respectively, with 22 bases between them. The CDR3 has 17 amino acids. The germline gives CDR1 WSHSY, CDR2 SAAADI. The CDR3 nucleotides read TGCGCCAGCAGTGAATATGAGGGATGGAGTATTATGGATACGCAGTATTTT. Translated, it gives CASSEYEGWSIMDTQYF.

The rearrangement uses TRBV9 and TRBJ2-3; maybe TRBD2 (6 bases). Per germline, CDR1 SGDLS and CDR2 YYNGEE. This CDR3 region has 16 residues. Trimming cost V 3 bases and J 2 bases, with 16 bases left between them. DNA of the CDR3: TGTGCCAGCAGCGCCGGTCTCGGCGGGGCCACAGATACGCAGTATTTT. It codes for CASSAGLGGATDTQYF. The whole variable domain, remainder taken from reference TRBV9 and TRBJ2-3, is DSGVTQTPKHLITATGQRVTLRCSPRSGDLSVYWYQQSLDQGLQFLIQYYNGEERAKGNILERFSAQQFPDLHSELNLSSLELGDSALYFCASSAGLGGATDTQYFGPGTRLTVL.

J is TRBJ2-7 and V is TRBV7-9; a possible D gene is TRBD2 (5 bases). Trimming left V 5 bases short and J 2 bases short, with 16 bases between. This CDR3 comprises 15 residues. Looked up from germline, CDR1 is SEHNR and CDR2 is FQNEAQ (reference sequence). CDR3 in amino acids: CASSPTRGPTYEQYF. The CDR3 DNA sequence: TGTGCCAGCAGCCCAACACGCGGGCCGACCTACGAGCAGTACTTC.

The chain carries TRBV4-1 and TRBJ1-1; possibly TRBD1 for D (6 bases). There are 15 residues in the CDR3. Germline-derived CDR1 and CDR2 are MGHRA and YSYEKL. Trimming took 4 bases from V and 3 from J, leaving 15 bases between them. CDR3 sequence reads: CASSLLQGFDTEAFF. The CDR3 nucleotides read TGCGCCAGCAGCCTCCTACAGGGTTTCGACACTGAAGCTTTCTTT.

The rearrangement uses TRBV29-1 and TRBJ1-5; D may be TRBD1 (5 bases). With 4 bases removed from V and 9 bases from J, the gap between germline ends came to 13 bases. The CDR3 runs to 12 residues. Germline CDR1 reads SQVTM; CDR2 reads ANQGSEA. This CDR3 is CSVAQGEGPQHF. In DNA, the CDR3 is TGCAGCGTTGCTCAGGGAGAGGGGCCCCAGCATTTT.

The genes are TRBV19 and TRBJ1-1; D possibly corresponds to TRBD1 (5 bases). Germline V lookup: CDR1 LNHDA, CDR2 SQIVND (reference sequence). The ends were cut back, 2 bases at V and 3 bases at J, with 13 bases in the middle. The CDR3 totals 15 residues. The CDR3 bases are TGTGCCAGTAGTATACGCAGGGATTGGGACACTGAAGCTTTCTTT. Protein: CASSIRRDWDTEAFF.

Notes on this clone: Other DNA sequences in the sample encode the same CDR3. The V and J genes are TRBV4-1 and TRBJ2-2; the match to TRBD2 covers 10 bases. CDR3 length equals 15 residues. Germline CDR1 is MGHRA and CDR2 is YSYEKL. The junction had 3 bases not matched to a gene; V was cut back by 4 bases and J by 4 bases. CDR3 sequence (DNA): TGCGCCAGCAGCCGGACTAGCGGAGTCACCGGGGAGCTGTTTTTT. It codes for CASSRTSGVTGELFF.

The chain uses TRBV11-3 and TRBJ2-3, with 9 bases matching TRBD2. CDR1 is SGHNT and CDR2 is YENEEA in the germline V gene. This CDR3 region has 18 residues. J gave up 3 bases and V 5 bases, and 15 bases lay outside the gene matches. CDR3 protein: CASSAQLGASGETDTQYF. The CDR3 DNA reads TGTGCCAGCAGCGCCCAATTGGGGGCTAGCGGGGAGACAGATACGCAGTATTTT.

The CDR3 protein is CASSGRDTQYF. CDR3 nucleotides: TGTGCCAGCAGTGGGAGAGATACGCAGTATTTT. J is TRBJ2-3 and V is TRBV2, with D hard to call. Per germline, CDR1 SNHLY and CDR2 FYNNEI. Trimming cost V 4 bases and J 5 bases, with 4 bases left between them. The CDR3 spans 11 residues.

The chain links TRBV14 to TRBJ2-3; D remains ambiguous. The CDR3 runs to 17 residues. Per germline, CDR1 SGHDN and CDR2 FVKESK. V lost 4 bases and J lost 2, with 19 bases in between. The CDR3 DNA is TGTGCCAGCAGCCCCCGGCACAGCCTGGCGAACACAGATACGCAGTATTTT. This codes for CASSPRHSLANTDTQYF.